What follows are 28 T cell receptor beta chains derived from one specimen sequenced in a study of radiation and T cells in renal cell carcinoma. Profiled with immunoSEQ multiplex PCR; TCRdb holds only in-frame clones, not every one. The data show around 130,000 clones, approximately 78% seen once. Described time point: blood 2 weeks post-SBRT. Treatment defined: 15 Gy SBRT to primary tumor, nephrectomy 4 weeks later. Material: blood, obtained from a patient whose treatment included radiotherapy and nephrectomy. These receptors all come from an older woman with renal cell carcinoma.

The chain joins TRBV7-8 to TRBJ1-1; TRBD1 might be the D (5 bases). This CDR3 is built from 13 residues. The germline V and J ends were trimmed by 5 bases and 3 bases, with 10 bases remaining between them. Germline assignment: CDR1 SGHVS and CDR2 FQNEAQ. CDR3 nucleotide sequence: TGTGCCAGCAGCCTATCAGGGTACACTGAAGCTTTCTTT. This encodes CASSLSGYTEAFF.

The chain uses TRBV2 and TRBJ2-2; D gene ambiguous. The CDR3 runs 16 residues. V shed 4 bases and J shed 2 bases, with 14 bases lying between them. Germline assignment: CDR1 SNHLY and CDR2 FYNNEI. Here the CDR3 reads CASSVYLVANTGELFF. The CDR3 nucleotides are TGTGCCAGCAGTGTTTATTTAGTGGCAAACACCGGGGAGCTGTTTTTT.

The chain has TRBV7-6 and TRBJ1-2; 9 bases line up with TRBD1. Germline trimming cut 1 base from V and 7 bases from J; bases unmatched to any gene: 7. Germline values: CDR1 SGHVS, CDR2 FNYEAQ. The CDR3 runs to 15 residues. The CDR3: CASSLEIQGAFGYTF. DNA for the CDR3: TGTGCCAGCAGCTTAGAAATACAGGGGGCGTTTGGCTACACCTTC.

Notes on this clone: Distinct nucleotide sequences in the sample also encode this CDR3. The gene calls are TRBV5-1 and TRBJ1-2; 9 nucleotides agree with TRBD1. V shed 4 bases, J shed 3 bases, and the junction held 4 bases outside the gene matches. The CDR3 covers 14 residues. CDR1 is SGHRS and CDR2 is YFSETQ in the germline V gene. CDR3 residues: CASSLRQGDYGYTF. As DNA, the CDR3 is TGCGCCAGCAGCCTCAGACAGGGGGACTATGGCTACACCTTC.

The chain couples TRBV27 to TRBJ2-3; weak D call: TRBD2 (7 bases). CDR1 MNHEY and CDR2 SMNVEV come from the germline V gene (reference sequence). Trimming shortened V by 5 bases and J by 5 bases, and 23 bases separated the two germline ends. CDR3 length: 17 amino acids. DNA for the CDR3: TGTGCCAGCAGTATCAACCGAGGGGGGGGGCTAGGAGATACGCAGTATTTT. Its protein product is CASSINRGGGLGDTQYF.

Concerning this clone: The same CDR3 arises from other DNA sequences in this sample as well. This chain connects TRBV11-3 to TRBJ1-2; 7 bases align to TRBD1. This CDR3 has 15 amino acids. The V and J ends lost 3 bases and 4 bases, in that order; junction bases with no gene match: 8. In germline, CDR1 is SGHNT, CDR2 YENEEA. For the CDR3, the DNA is TGTGCCAGCAGCTTCCGAGGACAGGAAACCTATGGCTACACCTTC. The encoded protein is CASSFRGQETYGYTF.

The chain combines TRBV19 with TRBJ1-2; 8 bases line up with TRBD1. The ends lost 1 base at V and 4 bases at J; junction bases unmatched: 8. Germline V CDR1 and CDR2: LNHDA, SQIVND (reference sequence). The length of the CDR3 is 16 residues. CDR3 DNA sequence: TGTGCCAGTAGTATAGGGGGACAGGACCGTGGCTATGGCTACACCTTC. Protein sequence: CASSIGGQDRGYGYTF.

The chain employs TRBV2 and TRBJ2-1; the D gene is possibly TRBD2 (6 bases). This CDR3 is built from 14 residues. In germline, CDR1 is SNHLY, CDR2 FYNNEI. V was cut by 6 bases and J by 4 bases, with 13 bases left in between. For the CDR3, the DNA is TGTGCCAGCAGGACTAGTTTGGTGTACAATGAGCAGTTCTTC. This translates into CASRTSLVYNEQFF. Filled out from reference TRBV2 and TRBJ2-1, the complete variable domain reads EPEVTQTPSHQVTQMGQEVILRCVPISNHLYFYWYRQILGQKVEFLVSFYNNEISEKSEIFDDQFSVERPDGSNFTLKIRSTKLEDSAMYFCASRTSLVYNEQFFGPGTRLTVL.

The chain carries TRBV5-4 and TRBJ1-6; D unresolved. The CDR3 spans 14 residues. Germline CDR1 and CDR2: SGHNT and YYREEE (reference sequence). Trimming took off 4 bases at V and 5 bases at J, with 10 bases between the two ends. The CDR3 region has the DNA TGTGCCAGCAGCGTGGACGGTGATAATTCACCCCTCCACTTT. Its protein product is CASSVDGDNSPLHF.

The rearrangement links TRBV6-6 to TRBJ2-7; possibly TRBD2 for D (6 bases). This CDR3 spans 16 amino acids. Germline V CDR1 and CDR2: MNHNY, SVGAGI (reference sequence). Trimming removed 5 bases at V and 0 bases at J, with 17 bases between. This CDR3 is CASSTPERGSSYEQYF. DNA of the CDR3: TGTGCCAGCAGTACCCCTGAACGGGGGAGCTCCTACGAGCAGTACTTC.

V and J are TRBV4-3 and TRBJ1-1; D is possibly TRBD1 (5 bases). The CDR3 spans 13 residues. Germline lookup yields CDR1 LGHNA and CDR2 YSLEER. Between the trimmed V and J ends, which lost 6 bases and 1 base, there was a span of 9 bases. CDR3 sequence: CASSRQWNTEAFF. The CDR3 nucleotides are TGCGCCAGCAGTCGACAGTGGAACACTGAAGCTTTCTTT.

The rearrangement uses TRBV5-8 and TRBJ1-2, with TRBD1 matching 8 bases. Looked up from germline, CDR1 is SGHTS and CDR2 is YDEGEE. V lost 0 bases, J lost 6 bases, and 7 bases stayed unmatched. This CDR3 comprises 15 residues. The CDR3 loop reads CASSLGQGYDHGYTF. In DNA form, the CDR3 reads TGTGCCAGCAGCTTGGGACAGGGGTATGACCATGGCTACACCTTC.

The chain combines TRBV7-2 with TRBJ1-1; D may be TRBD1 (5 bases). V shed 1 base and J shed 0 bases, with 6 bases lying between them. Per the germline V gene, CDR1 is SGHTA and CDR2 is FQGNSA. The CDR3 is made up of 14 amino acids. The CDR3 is CASSLGQMNTEAFF. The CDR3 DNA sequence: TGTGCCAGCAGCTTAGGACAGATGAACACTGAAGCTTTCTTT.

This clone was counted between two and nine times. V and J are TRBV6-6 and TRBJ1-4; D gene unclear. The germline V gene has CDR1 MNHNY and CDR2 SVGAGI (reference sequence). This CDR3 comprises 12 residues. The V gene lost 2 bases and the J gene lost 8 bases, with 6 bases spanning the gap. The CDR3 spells CASSYVGEKLFF. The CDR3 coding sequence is TGTGCCAGCAGTTACGTCGGGGAAAAACTGTTTTTT.

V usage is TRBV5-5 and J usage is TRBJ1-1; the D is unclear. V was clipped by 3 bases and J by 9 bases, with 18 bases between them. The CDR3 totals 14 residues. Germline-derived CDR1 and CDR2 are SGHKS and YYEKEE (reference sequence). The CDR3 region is CASSSWNRELKAFF. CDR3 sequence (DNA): TGTGCCAGCAGCTCCTGGAACAGAGAACTCAAAGCTTTCTTT.

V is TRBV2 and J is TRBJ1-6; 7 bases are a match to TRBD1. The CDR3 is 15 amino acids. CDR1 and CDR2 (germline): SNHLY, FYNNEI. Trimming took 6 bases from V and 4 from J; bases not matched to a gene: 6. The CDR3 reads CASRAGTDYNSPLHF. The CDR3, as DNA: TGTGCCAGCAGAGCCGGGACAGATTATAATTCACCCCTCCACTTT.

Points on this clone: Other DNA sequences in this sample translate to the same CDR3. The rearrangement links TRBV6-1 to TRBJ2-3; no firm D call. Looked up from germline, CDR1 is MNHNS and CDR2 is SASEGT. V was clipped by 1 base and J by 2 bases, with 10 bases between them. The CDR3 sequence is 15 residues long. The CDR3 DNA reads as TGTGCCAGCAGTGAAGTTACACAGCTCACAGATACGCAGTATTTT. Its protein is CASSEVTQLTDTQYF.

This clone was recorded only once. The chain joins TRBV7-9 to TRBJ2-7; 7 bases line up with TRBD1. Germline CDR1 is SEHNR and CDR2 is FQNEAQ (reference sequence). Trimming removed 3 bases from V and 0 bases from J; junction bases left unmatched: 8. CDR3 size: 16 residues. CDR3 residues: CASSLVGQVLSYEQYF. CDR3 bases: TGTGCCAGCAGCTTGGTTGGACAGGTTCTCTCCTACGAGCAGTACTTC.

CDR3 protein: CASSPGLAGVITDTQYF. The CDR3 nucleotides read TGTGCCAGCTCACCCGGACTAGCGGGAGTTATCACAGATACGCAGTATTTT. This chain links TRBV18 with TRBJ2-3, with 13 bases identical to TRBD2. Germline V lookup: CDR1 KGHSH, CDR2 LQKENI. The length of the CDR3 is 17 residues. J was trimmed by 2 bases and V by 3 bases; bases with no gene match: 5.

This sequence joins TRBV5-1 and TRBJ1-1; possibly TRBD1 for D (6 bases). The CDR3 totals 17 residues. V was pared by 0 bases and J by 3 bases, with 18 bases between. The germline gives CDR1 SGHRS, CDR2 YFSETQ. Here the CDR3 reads CASSLGVQGWRDTEAFF. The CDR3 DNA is TGCGCCAGCAGCTTGGGAGTACAGGGTTGGCGTGACACTGAAGCTTTCTTT.

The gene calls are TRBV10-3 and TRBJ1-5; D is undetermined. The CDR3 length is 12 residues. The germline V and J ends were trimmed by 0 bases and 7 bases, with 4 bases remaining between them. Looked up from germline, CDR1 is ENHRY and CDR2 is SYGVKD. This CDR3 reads CAISESDQPQHF. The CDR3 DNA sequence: TGTGCCATCAGTGAGTCGGACCAGCCCCAGCATTTT.

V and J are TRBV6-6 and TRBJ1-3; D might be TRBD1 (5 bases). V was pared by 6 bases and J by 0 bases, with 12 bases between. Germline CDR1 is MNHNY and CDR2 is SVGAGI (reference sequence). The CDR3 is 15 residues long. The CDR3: CASRRDGDSGNTIYF. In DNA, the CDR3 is TGTGCCAGCAGGCGGGACGGGGACTCTGGAAACACCATATATTTT.

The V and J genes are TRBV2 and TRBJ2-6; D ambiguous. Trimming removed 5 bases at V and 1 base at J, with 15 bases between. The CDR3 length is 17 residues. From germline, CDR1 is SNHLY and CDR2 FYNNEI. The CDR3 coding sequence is TGTGCCAGCAGTCGTGAGCGCCTACTATCTGGGGCCAACGTCCTGACTTTC. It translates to CASSRERLLSGANVLTF.

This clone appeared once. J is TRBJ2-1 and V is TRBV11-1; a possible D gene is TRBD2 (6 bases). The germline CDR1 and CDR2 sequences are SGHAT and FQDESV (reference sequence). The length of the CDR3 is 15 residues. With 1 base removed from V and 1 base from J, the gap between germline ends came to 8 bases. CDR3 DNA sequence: TGTGCCAGCAGCTTAGAGGAGGGTTCCTACAATGAGCAGTTCTTC. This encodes CASSLEEGSYNEQFF.

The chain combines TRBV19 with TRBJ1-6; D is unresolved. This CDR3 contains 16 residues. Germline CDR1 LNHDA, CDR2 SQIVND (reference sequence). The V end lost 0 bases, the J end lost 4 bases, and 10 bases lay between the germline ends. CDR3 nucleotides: TGTGCCAGTAGTATAGATCGAACAGCGTATAATTCACCCCTCCACTTT. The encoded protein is CASSIDRTAYNSPLHF.

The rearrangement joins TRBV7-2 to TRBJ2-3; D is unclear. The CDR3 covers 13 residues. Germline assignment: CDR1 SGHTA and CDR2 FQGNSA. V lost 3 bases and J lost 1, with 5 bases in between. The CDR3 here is CASSLVRTDTQYF. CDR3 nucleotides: TGTGCCAGCAGCTTGGTCCGCACAGATACGCAGTATTTT.

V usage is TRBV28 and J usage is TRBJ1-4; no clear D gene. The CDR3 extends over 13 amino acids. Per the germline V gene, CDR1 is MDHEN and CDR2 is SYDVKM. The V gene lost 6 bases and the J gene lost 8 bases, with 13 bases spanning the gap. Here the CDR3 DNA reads TGTGCCAGCAGCCCGTCCTTGGTGGAAAAACTGTTTTTT. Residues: CASSPSLVEKLFF.

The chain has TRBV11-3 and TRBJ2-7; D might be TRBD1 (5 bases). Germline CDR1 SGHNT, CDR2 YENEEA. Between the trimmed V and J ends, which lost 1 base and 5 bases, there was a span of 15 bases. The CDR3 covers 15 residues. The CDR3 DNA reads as TGTGCCAGCAGCTTAGCTCCAAGGGGTCTGGACGAGCAGTACTTC. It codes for CASSLAPRGLDEQYF.